The clone carrying this T cell receptor beta chain was detected only a few times. The antigen is unknown. The source of the sample is a study of CD8+ T cells in alopecia areata. For the study at large: Dosing with tofacitinib proceeded for 6 to 18 months, followed by 6 months off drug. Points from the study as a whole: In blood and scalp, many expanded lesional clones persisted during tofacitinib. Mouse data revealed clearer TCR sharing than patient data did, a gap possibly tied to HLA. The study found higher clonality in lesional than normal scalp, especially in alopecia totalis/universalis.

Trimming cost V 3 bases and J 4 bases; bases outside gene matches: 6. Per germline, CDR1 KGHSH and CDR2 LQKENI. CDR3 length: 15 residues. Extracted RNA was reverse transcribed into cDNA, the sequencing template. Only in-frame clones appear in the TCRdb table, and some are missing; sequencing was by immunoSEQ multiplex PCR. The sample has some 200,000 clones; 60% are singletons. Treatment meaning: oral pan-JAK inhibitor, 5-10 mg twice daily. The chain joins TRBV18 to TRBJ2-1; 7 bases are a match to TRBD1. Sequenced material: CD4+ T cells sorted from blood, taken at week 4, from a patient treated with tofacitinib. The clonotype comes from a human donor with alopecia areata. The CDR3 DNA follows: TGTGCCAGCTCACCTCGCCGGGACAGTTACAATGAGCAGTTCTTC. This translates into CASSPRRDSYNEQFF.